This T cell receptor beta chain appears in the sequencing data of a study of cytomegalovirus exposure and HLA in healthy donors. Both 60 Vbeta primers and 13 Jbeta primers went into the PCR. In the original workflow: In a later analysis, the count reached about 82 million unique TCR beta chains, with 8.5 million to 14 million shared. Using immunoSEQ multiplex PCR, the repertoire was profiled, and TCRdb retains in-frame clones only, with some absent. V and J calls plus clone size are reproduced from that table; the DNA served to infer D and trimming. The table has some 180,000 clones, about four fifths seen once. Study-wide results and limits: Later analysis reportedly placed an Asian-associated ancestry cluster below the roughly 640-donor mean in N-insertions. Reportedly, cytomegalovirus status was diagnosed with high sensitivity and specificity. The authors listed 180 or so TCR beta chains as cytomegalovirus-associated.

As regards this clone: Antigen unknown.

The CDR3 length is 15 residues. Germline CDR1 and CDR2: MGHRA and YSYEKL. V lost 3 bases to trimming and J lost 4 bases; unmatched junction nucleotides: 6. The chain joins TRBV4-1 to TRBJ2-7; 10 positions match TRBD2. Sample: PBMCs. This TCR was sampled from a man aged 35 to 55 in good health and CMV-seronegative. The CDR3 DNA is TGCGCCAGCAGCCAGGAGGGACTAGCGCTGTACGAGCAGTACTTC. Translation: CASSQEGLALYEQYF.